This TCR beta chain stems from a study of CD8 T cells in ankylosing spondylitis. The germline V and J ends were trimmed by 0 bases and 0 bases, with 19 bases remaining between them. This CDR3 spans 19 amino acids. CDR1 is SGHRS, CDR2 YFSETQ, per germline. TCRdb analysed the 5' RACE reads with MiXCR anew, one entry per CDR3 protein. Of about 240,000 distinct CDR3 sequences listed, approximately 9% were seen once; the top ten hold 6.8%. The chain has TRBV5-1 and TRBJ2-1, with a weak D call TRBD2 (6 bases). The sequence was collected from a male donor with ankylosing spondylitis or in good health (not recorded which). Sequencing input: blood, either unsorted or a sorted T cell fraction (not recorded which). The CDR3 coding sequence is TGCGCCAGCAGCTTGGGGGGTTGGAGGGGCTCAAGCTCCTACAATGAGCAGTTCTTC. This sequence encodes CASSLGGWRGSSSYNEQFF. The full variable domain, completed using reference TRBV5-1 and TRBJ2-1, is KAGVTQTPRYLIKTRGQQVTLSCSPISGHRSVSWYQQTPGQGLQFLFEYFSETQRNKGNFPGRFSGRQFSNSRSEMNVSTLELGDSALYLCASSLGGWRGSSSYNEQFFGPGTRLTVL.